This record concerns one T cell receptor beta chain sequence. The data were produced by immunoSEQ multiplex PCR, yet TCRdb's version contains in-frame clones alone and is incomplete. The table has roughly 100,000 clones, nearly 95% seen once; the top ten hold under 3.5%. The germline gives CDR1 SGHRS, CDR2 YFSETQ. The CDR3 covers 15 residues. J gave up 4 bases and V 0 bases, and 1 base lay outside the gene matches. The entry originates in a study of T cells in pancreatic ductal adenocarcinoma. Surgery without prior neoadjuvant therapy was the treatment of the selected pancreatic ductal adenocarcinoma patients.

The sequenced sample was PBMCs. The source is a human donor with pancreatic ductal adenocarcinoma. This sequence joins TRBV5-1 and TRBJ2-2; the match to TRBD1 covers 9 bases. The CDR3 reads CASSLGDRVTGELFF. In DNA, the CDR3 is TGCGCCAGCAGCTTGGGGGACAGGGTCACCGGGGAGCTGTTTTTT.